The 25 T cell receptor beta chains reported below all come from one sample, sequenced in a study of blood T cell repertoires in COVID-19. Sequencing used immunoSEQ multiplex PCR; TCRdb keeps in-frame clones, though not all of them. Altogether roughly 100,000 clones are present, roughly four fifths being singletons, with the ten largest covering 13% to 15%. Sample: peripheral blood. The source is a woman aged 55-69 years with acute or convalescent COVID-19.

The genes are TRBV5-1 and TRBJ1-5; perhaps TRBD1 as D (6 bases). Germline CDR1 SGHRS, CDR2 YFSETQ. This CDR3 contains 15 residues. The V end lost 0 bases, the J end lost 7 bases, and 14 bases lay between the germline ends. CDR3 sequence reads: CASSLDGGAEQPQHF. The CDR3 DNA follows: TGCGCCAGCAGCTTGGATGGGGGCGCGGAGCAGCCCCAGCATTTT.

V usage is TRBV9 and J usage is TRBJ2-1; 9 bases fit TRBD1. This CDR3 has 15 amino acids. V lost 2 bases to trimming and J lost 8 bases; unmatched junction nucleotides: 8. The germline gives CDR1 SGDLS, CDR2 YYNGEE. The CDR3 nucleotides read TGTGCCAGCAGCGTTCAACAGGGGGCGTGGGATGAGCAGTTCTTC. It codes for CASSVQQGAWDEQFF.

The J gene is TRBJ2-3, the V gene TRBV2; D possibly corresponds to TRBD1 (6 bases). This CDR3 spans 13 amino acids. CDR1 and CDR2 from the germline V gene are SNHLY and FYNNEI. Trimming took 8 bases from V and 2 from J, leaving 11 bases between them. The CDR3 is CASYRDNTDTQYF. The CDR3 nucleotides read TGTGCCAGCTATAGGGACAACACAGATACGCAGTATTTT.

The chain uses TRBV3-1 (or the pseudogene TRBV3-2) and TRBJ1-2; D unclear. CDR1 is LGHDT and CDR2 is YNNKEL in the germline V gene (reference sequence). V lost 4 bases, J lost 0 bases, and 21 bases lay in between. The CDR3 is 18 amino acids. The CDR3 bases are TGTGCCAGCAGCCCGTATACAGTGCGTCTTTTAGCTAACTATGGCTACACCTTC. Encoded protein: CASSPYTVRLLANYGYTF.

The chain has TRBV2 and TRBJ1-2; 7 bases agree with TRBD1. CDR1 is SNHLY, CDR2 FYNNEI, per germline. CDR3 length: 13 amino acids. The ends lost 5 bases at V and 5 bases at J; junction bases unmatched: 5. The CDR3 DNA sequence: TGTGCCAGCAGTCGGGACAGCCCTTATGGCTACACCTTC. It translates to CASSRDSPYGYTF.

The chain recombines TRBV6-2 or TRBV6-3 with TRBJ1-1; D gene ambiguous. The CDR3 extends over 14 amino acids. Germline-derived CDR1 and CDR2 are MNHEY and SVGEGT. V was pared by 0 bases and J by 4 bases, with 9 bases between. DNA of the CDR3: TGTGCCAGCAGTTACTCTATTACGGGCACTGAAGCTTTCTTT. This codes for CASSYSITGTEAFF.

This clone was recorded a few times. The V and J genes are TRBV18 and TRBJ1-1; 7 nucleotides align to TRBD1. This CDR3 spans 12 amino acids. V shed 3 bases and J 6 bases; nucleotides not matched to a gene: 1. Per the germline V gene, CDR1 is KGHSH and CDR2 is LQKENI. The CDR3 loop reads CASSPGQAEAFF. The DNA of the CDR3 is TGTGCCAGCTCACCCGGACAGGCTGAAGCTTTCTTT. Full variable domain (outside the CDR3, taken from reference TRBV18 and TRBJ1-1): NAGVMQNPRHLVRRRGQEARLRCSPMKGHSHVYWYRQLPEEGLKFMVYLQKENIIDESGMPKERFSAEFPKEGPSILRIQQVVRGDSAAYFCASSPGQAEAFFGQGTRLTVV.

V and J are TRBV9 and TRBJ2-5, with 12 positions matching TRBD2. Germline-derived CDR1 and CDR2 are SGDLS and YYNGEE. The CDR3 has 16 residues. The V and J ends lost 3 bases and 0 bases, in that order; junction bases with no gene match: 3. CDR3 nucleotide sequence: TGTGCCAGCAGCGGGACTAGCGGGGCGTACCAAGAGACCCAGTACTTC. Encoded protein: CASSGTSGAYQETQYF.

This chain connects TRBV23-1 to TRBJ2-1; TRBD1 aligns across 8 bases. TRBV23-1 is an ORF for which the function is uncertain. The CDR3 sequence is 12 residues long. V lost 8 bases, J lost 4 bases, and 1 base stayed unmatched. CDR3 in amino acids: CASGQGYNEQFF. Here the CDR3 DNA reads TGCGCCAGCGGACAGGGATACAATGAGCAGTTCTTC.

This chain uses TRBV6-1 with TRBJ2-1; D remains ambiguous. Germline V CDR1 and CDR2: MNHNS, SASEGT. The ends were cut back, 3 bases at V and 0 bases at J, with 9 bases in the middle. This CDR3 spans 15 amino acids. The CDR3 region is CASSEQESSYNEQFF. CDR3 nucleotides: TGTGCCAGCAGTGAGCAGGAAAGCTCCTACAATGAGCAGTTCTTC.

The chain has TRBV7-6 and TRBJ2-1, with a tentative D call TRBD2 (6 bases). The germline gives CDR1 SGHVS, CDR2 FNYEAQ. This CDR3 is 15 amino acids long. Between the trimmed V and J ends, which lost 3 bases and 5 bases, there was a span of 14 bases. CDR3 DNA: TGTGCCAGCAGCTTCACTAGCCCCTTCAACAATGAGCAGTTCTTC. Translating it yields CASSFTSPFNNEQFF.

The chain combines TRBV28 with TRBJ2-2; 12 bases agree with TRBD2. The CDR3 runs to 18 residues. CDR1 is MDHEN, CDR2 SYDVKM, per germline. V shed 1 base, J shed 0 bases, and the junction held 3 bases outside the gene matches. Here the CDR3 DNA reads TGTGCCAGCAGTTTATCTAGCGGGAGGGCCACGAACACCGGGGAGCTGTTTTTT. It specifies CASSLSSGRATNTGELFF.

V gene TRBV5-1 combines with J gene TRBJ2-1, with 8 bases matching TRBD1. The CDR3 runs 13 residues. V dropped 4 bases and J dropped 5; count of bases not matched to a gene: 2. Germline V gives CDR1 SGHRS, CDR2 YFSETQ. Here the CDR3 reads CASSRGQDNEQFF. The CDR3 nucleotides are TGCGCCAGCAGCCGGGGACAGGACAATGAGCAGTTCTTC.

The gene calls are TRBV5-4 and TRBJ2-5, with a weak D call TRBD2 (6 bases). From germline, CDR1 is SGHNT and CDR2 YYREEE (reference sequence). CDR3 length equals 14 residues. The V gene lost 0 bases and the J gene lost 5 bases, with 11 bases spanning the gap. The CDR3, as DNA: TGTGCCAGCAGCTTGGCCAGGGAGGCGGAGACCCAGTACTTC. It translates to CASSLAREAETQYF.

This clone was recorded only once. The chain combines TRBV11-2 with TRBJ2-5, with 7 bases aligning to TRBD2. The V gene end was trimmed by 4 bases and the J gene end by 2 bases; junction bases not matched to a gene: 10. Germline values: CDR1 SGHAT, CDR2 FQNNGV. The CDR3 is 16 amino acids. The CDR3 reads CASSSAGAGYQETQYF. In DNA, the CDR3 is TGTGCCAGCAGCTCCGCCGGAGCGGGGTATCAAGAGACCCAGTACTTC.

This clone was counted once. The chain recombines TRBV3-1 (or the pseudogene TRBV3-2) with TRBJ2-4; 7 nucleotides match TRBD2. Germline V gene lookup returns CDR1 LGHDT and CDR2 YNNKEL (reference sequence). Germline trimming cut 0 bases from V and 3 bases from J; bases unmatched to any gene: 5. There are 16 residues in the CDR3. The CDR3 here is CASSQDFSGGKNIQYF. As DNA, the CDR3 is TGTGCCAGCAGCCAAGATTTCTCGGGGGGCAAAAACATTCAGTACTTC.

CDR3 DNA: TGTGCCATCAGTGAGTCCCGACTAGCGGGAGACGGGGAGACCCAGTACTTC. Translating it yields CAISESRLAGDGETQYF. The rearrangement links TRBV10-3 to TRBJ2-5, with 12 bases that match TRBD2. The J segment lost 5 bases and the V segment lost 0 bases, leaving 7 bases of the junction unmatched. Germline lookup yields CDR1 ENHRY and CDR2 SYGVKD. The CDR3 is 17 amino acids.

The chain recombines TRBV11-2 with TRBJ1-1; 11 bases match TRBD1. V shed 5 bases and J 11 bases; nucleotides not matched to a gene: 19. Germline assignment: CDR1 SGHAT and CDR2 FQNNGV. The CDR3 is made up of 17 amino acids. CDR3 sequence: CASSPMIRTGGRVRAFF. The CDR3 DNA sequence: TGTGCCAGCAGCCCTATGATACGGACAGGGGGCAGGGTTAGGGCTTTCTTT.

The CDR3 reads CASSPAGSWNEQYF. CDR3 in DNA: TGCGCCAGCAGCCCGGCAGGGTCGTGGAACGAGCAGTACTTC. V gene TRBV5-1 combines with J gene TRBJ2-7; perhaps TRBD1 as D (5 bases). The CDR3 spans 14 residues. Between the trimmed V and J ends, which lost 4 bases and 5 bases, there was a span of 16 bases. From germline, CDR1 is SGHRS and CDR2 YFSETQ.

This chain connects TRBV28 to TRBJ2-1; the match to TRBD2 covers 12 bases. V lost 8 bases and J lost 8; bases outside the gene matches: 7. This CDR3 region has 14 residues. Germline lookup yields CDR1 MDHEN and CDR2 SYDVKM. This CDR3 is CASEASGRADEQFF. In DNA form, the CDR3 reads TGTGCCAGCGAGGCTAGCGGGAGGGCCGATGAGCAGTTCTTC.

This clone was detected a few times. The sample contains more than one DNA sequence encoding this CDR3. The chain uses TRBV3-1 (or the pseudogene TRBV3-2) and TRBJ1-2; 7 bases align to TRBD1. CDR1 is LGHDT, CDR2 YNNKEL, per germline (reference sequence). The CDR3 runs to 13 residues. The V segment lost 2 bases and the J segment 8 bases; nucleotides outside the gene matches: 5. CDR3 DNA sequence: TGTGCCAGCAGCCAACAGGGACAGCACGGCTACACCTTC. Residues: CASSQQGQHGYTF.

V is TRBV19 and J is TRBJ2-7; D is possibly TRBD1 (6 bases). Trimming removed 1 base from V and 8 bases from J, with 12 bases in between. This CDR3 contains 13 residues. Germline values: CDR1 LNHDA, CDR2 SQIVND (reference sequence). CDR3 residues: CASSIVGQTKQYF. In DNA, the CDR3 is TGTGCCAGTAGTATAGTTGGACAGACGAAGCAGTACTTC.

CDR3 loop: CASSYDSGDYEQYF. The CDR3 nucleotides are TGTGCCAGCAGTTACGATAGCGGGGACTACGAGCAGTACTTC. V usage is TRBV6-2 or TRBV6-3 and J usage is TRBJ2-7, with TRBD2 matching 8 bases. This CDR3 contains 14 residues. Unmatched junction bases numbered 3, after V lost 2 bases and J lost 3 bases. The V gene's germline CDR1 is MNHEY and CDR2 SVGEGT.

This chain uses TRBV9 with TRBJ2-1; 8 nucleotides line up with TRBD2. This CDR3 is 13 amino acids long. V was pared by 3 bases and J by 8 bases, with 4 bases of the junction left unmatched. Germline CDR1 SGDLS, CDR2 YYNGEE. The CDR3 DNA is TGTGCCAGCAGCGCGGGGGGGCCGGATGAGCAGTTCTTC. This codes for CASSAGGPDEQFF.

The chain couples TRBV28 to TRBJ2-7; 8 bases align to TRBD2. From germline, CDR1 is MDHEN and CDR2 SYDVKM. The length of the CDR3 is 14 residues. Unmatched junction bases numbered 13, after V lost 8 bases and J lost 7 bases. CDR3 region: CASSQGSGSREQYF. In DNA form, the CDR3 reads TGTGCCAGCTCGCAGGGGAGCGGGAGCCGAGAGCAGTACTTC.